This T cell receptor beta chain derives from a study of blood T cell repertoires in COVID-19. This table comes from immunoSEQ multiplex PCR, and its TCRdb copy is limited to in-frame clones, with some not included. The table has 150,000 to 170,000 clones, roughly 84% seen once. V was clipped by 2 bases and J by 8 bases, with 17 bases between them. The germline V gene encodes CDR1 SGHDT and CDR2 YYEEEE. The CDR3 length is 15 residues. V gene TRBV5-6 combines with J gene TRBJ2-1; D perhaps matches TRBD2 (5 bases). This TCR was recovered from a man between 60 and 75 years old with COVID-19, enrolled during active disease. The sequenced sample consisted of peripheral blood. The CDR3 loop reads CASSFSSLVIYEQFF. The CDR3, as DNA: TGTGCCAGCAGCTTTTCTTCACTAGTCATATATGAGCAGTTCTTC.